These T cell receptor beta chains were read from a single sample in a study of post-analysis software for immune sequencing data. MiXCR was run by TCRdb on the PCR reads, yielding one entry per CDR3 protein. The data show about 150,000 distinct CDR3 sequences, 30% seen once. Source material: blood. Source of these receptors: a girl aged 10 to 17 with multiple sclerosis. Both conserved end residues are part of each CDR3. D genes are given only for firm matches. Not every row has a clone size; where given, it reads once, few, many or a size class.

clone size: .; J gene: TRBJ2-5; CDR3 length: 15; V gene: TRBV2; D gene: .; CDR3 protein: CASSPPSSPGGTQYF; CDR3 DNA: TGTGCCAGCAGCCCACCATCATCCCCTGGGGGGACCCAGTACTTC
clone size: many; J gene: TRBJ2-1; CDR3 length: 14; V gene: TRBV6-6; D gene: TRBD2; CDR3 protein: CASSYGGVANEQFF; CDR3 DNA: TGTGCCAGCAGTTACGGGGGGGTAGCAAATGAGCAGTTCTTC
clone size: few; J gene: TRBJ2-7; CDR3 length: 13; V gene: TRBV7-2; D gene: .; CDR3 protein: CASSLVSRMEQYF; CDR3 DNA: TGTGCCAGCAGCTTAGTTTCGCGGATGGAGCAGTACTTC
clone size: many; J gene: TRBJ2-5; CDR3 length: 16; V gene: TRBV9; D gene: .; CDR3 protein: CASSVDWLTGEETQYF; CDR3 DNA: TGTGCCAGCAGCGTAGATTGGCTAACAGGAGAAGAGACCCAGTACTTC
clone size: many; J gene: TRBJ1-2; CDR3 length: 14; V gene: TRBV20-1; D gene: .; CDR3 protein: CSAISAGVGYGYTF; CDR3 DNA: TGCAGTGCTATCTCGGCAGGGGTTGGCTATGGCTACACCTTC
clone size: .; J gene: TRBJ1-1; CDR3 length: 15; V gene: TRBV7-2; D gene: .; CDR3 protein: CASSLSGYGGTEAFF; CDR3 DNA: TGTGCCAGCAGCTTATCGGGATATGGGGGCACTGAAGCTTTCTTT
clone size: .; J gene: TRBJ1-1; CDR3 length: 14; V gene: TRBV9; D gene: .; CDR3 protein: CASSLDRVDTEAFF; CDR3 DNA: TGTGCCAGCAGCCTGGACAGAGTTGATACTGAAGCTTTCTTT
clone size: few; J gene: TRBJ2-1; CDR3 length: 14; V gene: TRBV20-1; D gene: TRBD2; CDR3 protein: CSARGGTWRDEQFF; CDR3 DNA: TGCAGTGCTAGGGGAGGGACTTGGCGGGATGAGCAGTTCTTC
clone size: many; J gene: TRBJ2-5; CDR3 length: 14; V gene: TRBV13; D gene: .; CDR3 protein: CASSLGRIQETQYF; CDR3 DNA: TGTGCCAGCAGCTTGGGACGGATCCAAGAGACCCAGTACTTC
clone size: .; J gene: TRBJ2-5; CDR3 length: 13; V gene: TRBV7-2; D gene: .; CDR3 protein: CASSLVRLGEQYF; CDR3 DNA: TGTGCCAGCAGCTTAGTCAGGCTAGGGGAGCAGTACTTC
clone size: few; J gene: TRBJ1-3; CDR3 length: 18; V gene: TRBV15; D gene: .; CDR3 protein: CATSRSRQNNLPGNTIYF; CDR3 DNA: TGTGCCACCAGCAGATCCCGGCAAAATAATCTCCCTGGAAACACCATATATTTT
clone size: once; J gene: TRBJ2-1; CDR3 length: 13; V gene: TRBV4-3; D gene: .; CDR3 protein: CASSWAVGGEQFF; CDR3 DNA: TGCGCCAGCAGCTGGGCTGTTGGGGGTGAGCAGTTCTTC
clone size: .; J gene: TRBJ2-7; CDR3 length: 16; V gene: TRBV12-3/TRBV12-4; D gene: .; CDR3 protein: CASSAPLGESSYEQYF; CDR3 DNA: TGTGCCAGCAGCGCACCCCTGGGTGAGAGCTCCTACGAGCAGTACTTC
clone size: .; J gene: TRBJ2-6; CDR3 length: 19; V gene: TRBV10-2; D gene: TRBD1; CDR3 protein: CASSQRGGQLGSGANVLTF; CDR3 DNA: TGCGCCAGCAGCCAGCGTGGGGGACAGCTTGGCTCTGGGGCCAACGTCCTGACTTTC
clone size: .; J gene: TRBJ1-5; CDR3 length: 17; V gene: TRBV2; D gene: TRBD1; CDR3 protein: CASRAGTVQFSNQPQHF; CDR3 DNA: TGTGCCAGCAGAGCCGGGACAGTGCAATTTAGCAATCAGCCCCAGCATTTT
clone size: .; J gene: TRBJ2-4; CDR3 length: 15; V gene: TRBV15; D gene: TRBD1; CDR3 protein: CATSRGTGSYNEQYF; CDR3 DNA: TGTGCCACCAGCAGAGGGACAGGGTCCTACAATGAGCAGTACTTC
clone size: many; J gene: TRBJ2-7; CDR3 length: 14; V gene: TRBV5-1; D gene: TRBD1; CDR3 protein: CASSSGQDPYEQYF; CDR3 DNA: TGCGCCAGCAGCTCGGGACAGGACCCCTACGAGCAGTACTTC
clone size: .; J gene: TRBJ2-1; CDR3 length: 12; V gene: TRBV19; D gene: .; CDR3 protein: CASSRLRGEQFF; CDR3 DNA: TGTGCCAGTAGCCGACTAAGGGGTGAGCAGTTCTTC
clone size: few; J gene: TRBJ1-1; CDR3 length: 12; V gene: TRBV12-3/TRBV12-4; D gene: .; CDR3 protein: CASREYSTEAFF; CDR3 DNA: TGTGCCAGCAGGGAGTATAGCACTGAAGCTTTCTTT
clone size: .; J gene: TRBJ1-1; CDR3 length: 11; V gene: TRBV11-2; D gene: .; CDR3 protein: CASRWYTEAFF; CDR3 DNA: TGTGCCAGCAGGTGGTACACTGAAGCTTTCTTT
clone size: many; J gene: TRBJ2-3; CDR3 length: 14; V gene: TRBV12-3/TRBV12-4; D gene: .; CDR3 protein: CASSYGGFGDTQYF; CDR3 DNA: TGTGCCAGCAGTTACGGCGGTTTCGGAGATACGCAGTATTTT
clone size: .; J gene: TRBJ2-7; CDR3 length: 15; V gene: TRBV6-6; D gene: .; CDR3 protein: CASRPTGGVTYEQYF; CDR3 DNA: TGTGCCAGCAGACCCACAGGCGGGGTGACCTACGAGCAGTACTTC
clone size: many; J gene: TRBJ2-1; CDR3 length: 18; V gene: TRBV7-9; D gene: TRBD2; CDR3 protein: CASSFLPPSGRAYNEQFF; CDR3 DNA: TGTGCCAGCAGCTTCCTACCCCCGAGCGGGAGGGCCTACAATGAGCAGTTCTTC
clone size: many; J gene: TRBJ2-7; CDR3 length: 13; V gene: TRBV28; D gene: .; CDR3 protein: CASSRRDGYEQYF; CDR3 DNA: TGTGCCAGCAGTCGTCGGGACGGATACGAGCAGTACTTC
clone size: many; J gene: TRBJ2-3; CDR3 length: 14; V gene: TRBV6-1; D gene: TRBD2; CDR3 protein: CATKISGSTDTQYF; CDR3 DNA: TGTGCCACTAAAATTAGCGGGAGCACAGATACGCAGTATTTT
clone size: .; J gene: TRBJ2-5; CDR3 length: 13; V gene: TRBV28; D gene: TRBD2; CDR3 protein: CASSREANNEQYF; CDR3 DNA: TGTGCCAGCAGTCGGGAGGCCAACAATGAGCAGTACTTC
clone size: .; J gene: TRBJ2-7; CDR3 length: 14; V gene: TRBV7-2; D gene: .; CDR3 protein: CASSPRDGGYEQYF; CDR3 DNA: TGTGCCAGCAGCCCCCGGGACGGCGGCTACGAGCAGTACTTC
clone size: .; J gene: TRBJ1-3; CDR3 length: 15; V gene: TRBV20-1; D gene: .; CDR3 protein: CSARDYEGSGNTIYF; CDR3 DNA: TGCAGTGCTAGAGATTATGAGGGCTCTGGAAACACCATATATTTT
clone size: many; J gene: TRBJ2-3; CDR3 length: 16; V gene: TRBV9; D gene: TRBD2; CDR3 protein: CASSVVGGRRPDTQYF; CDR3 DNA: TGTGCCAGCAGCGTAGTTGGCGGGAGGAGGCCAGATACGCAGTATTTT
clone size: few; J gene: TRBJ1-4; CDR3 length: 19; V gene: TRBV25-1; D gene: TRBD1; CDR3 protein: CASSLTDLPGGLANEKLFF; CDR3 DNA: TGTGCCAGCAGCCTCACCGACCTCCCAGGGGGCTTGGCTAATGAAAAACTGTTTTTT
clone size: few; J gene: TRBJ2-3; CDR3 length: 16; V gene: TRBV9; D gene: TRBD1; CDR3 protein: CASSSRAQGASDTQYF; CDR3 DNA: TGTGCCAGCAGCTCCAGGGCCCAGGGGGCGTCGGATACGCAGTATTTT